Below are 27 T cell receptor beta chains sequenced from a single sample in a study of cytomegalovirus exposure and HLA in healthy donors. In the PCR, 60 Vbeta and 13 Jbeta primers were used. Sequencing used immunoSEQ multiplex PCR; TCRdb keeps in-frame clones, though not all of them. In the table there are more than 50,000 clones, roughly 74% of which are singletons. The sequenced material came from PBMCs. The source of these receptors is a man between 40 and 49 years old in good health and CMV-seropositive.

The genes are TRBV28 and TRBJ2-3; no definite D call. This CDR3 contains 11 residues. Trimming cost V 6 bases and J 4 bases, with 5 bases left between them. CDR1 MDHEN and CDR2 SYDVKM come from the germline V gene. The CDR3 sequence: CASSPADTQYF. CDR3 sequence (DNA): TGTGCCAGCAGCCCAGCAGATACGCAGTATTTT. Complete variable domain (other parts from reference TRBV28 and TRBJ2-3): DVKVTQSSRYLVKRTGEKVFLECVQDMDHENMFWYRQDPGLGLRLIYFSYDVKMKEKGDIPEGYSVSREKKERFSLILESASTNQTSMYLCASSPADTQYFGPGTRLTVL.

The chain carries TRBV4-1 and TRBJ2-3; 11 nucleotides line up with TRBD1. Trimming at V came to 3 bases and at J to 4 bases, leaving 6 bases not matched to a gene. Per the germline V gene, CDR1 is MGHRA and CDR2 is YSYEKL. The CDR3 has 16 amino acids. The CDR3 sequence is CASSQTGQGVADTQYF. The CDR3 nucleotides are TGCGCCAGCAGCCAGACGGGACAGGGGGTTGCAGATACGCAGTATTTT.

This clone was counted once. CDR3 bases: TGTGCCAGCAGTGCATCTTACCTATCCACAGATACGCAGTATTTT. This gives the protein CASSASYLSTDTQYF. The chain couples TRBV6-4 to TRBJ2-3; D uncertain. The V end was cut by 4 bases, the J end by 2 bases, with 13 bases between. Germline CDR1 reads MRHNA; CDR2 reads SNTAGT. This CDR3 is 15 amino acids long.

V and J are TRBV10-3 and TRBJ2-5; 11 bases fit TRBD2. The CDR3 covers 17 residues. V gave up 6 bases and J gave up 4 bases; unmatched junction bases: 13. Per the germline V gene, CDR1 is ENHRY and CDR2 is SYGVKD. CDR3 sequence (DNA): TGTGCCATCAGCAGTCAGCTACTAGCGGGGGAGGGAGAGACCCAGTACTTC. The encoded protein is CAISSQLLAGEGETQYF.

The chain employs TRBV5-6 and TRBJ1-2, with a possible D match to TRBD1 (5 bases). The CDR3 length is 15 residues. The germline gives CDR1 SGHDT, CDR2 YYEEEE. The germline V and J ends were trimmed by 1 base and 1 base, with 11 bases remaining between them. CDR3 loop: CASSLRRAGNYGYTF. The CDR3 DNA sequence: TGTGCCAGCAGCTTGCGCAGGGCCGGTAACTATGGCTACACCTTC.

The V gene is TRBV4-3, the J gene TRBJ1-3; D gene uncertain. The germline CDR1 and CDR2 sequences are LGHNA and YSLEER. Between the trimmed V and J ends, which lost 2 bases and 3 bases, there was a span of 8 bases. The CDR3 spans 14 residues. CDR3 protein: CASSQSAGGNTIYF. The CDR3 DNA reads as TGCGCCAGCAGCCAATCTGCAGGTGGAAACACCATATATTTT.

The DNA of the CDR3 is TGTGCCAGCAGTCCCGGACAGGGCAACCTCTATGGCTACACCTTC. Translating it yields CASSPGQGNLYGYTF. The rearrangement joins TRBV28 to TRBJ1-2; 8 bases line up with TRBD1. The CDR3 length is 15 residues. Germline-derived CDR1 and CDR2 are MDHEN and SYDVKM. J gave up 4 bases and V 5 bases, and 9 bases lay outside the gene matches.

The genes are TRBV4-1 and TRBJ2-2; 7 bases are a match to TRBD2. The CDR3 totals 16 residues. Germline V gene data show CDR1 as MGHRA and CDR2 as YSYEKL. V lost 0 bases to trimming and J lost 3 bases; unmatched junction nucleotides: 4. The CDR3 is CASSQEPGGYTGELFF. CDR3 nucleotides: TGCGCCAGCAGCCAAGAACCGGGGGGATACACCGGGGAGCTGTTTTTT.

The chain couples TRBV21-1 to TRBJ1-1; the table's D call of TRBD1 was not tested on the DNA. TRBV21-1 is given as a pseudogene. CDR3 size: 15 residues. This chain's CDR3 is CASSTTDRGFTEAFF. DNA of the CDR3: TGTGCCAGCAGCACTACCGACAGGGGATTCACTGAAGCTTTCTTT.

The V and J genes are TRBV9 and TRBJ2-1, with 7 bases aligning to TRBD1. Germline-derived CDR1 and CDR2 are SGDLS and YYNGEE. The CDR3 spans 16 residues. Germline trimming cut 0 bases from V and 0 bases from J; bases unmatched to any gene: 3. The CDR3 is CASSVEGQTSYNEQFF. DNA of the CDR3: TGTGCCAGCAGCGTAGAGGGACAGACCTCCTACAATGAGCAGTTCTTC.

The gene calls are TRBV9 and TRBJ2-3; D unresolved. The CDR3 covers 12 residues. V lost 3 bases to trimming and J lost 2 bases, with 4 bases between them. Germline CDR1 reads SGDLS; CDR2 reads YYNGEE. CDR3 in DNA: TGTGCCAGCAGCGCCCTCACAGATACGCAGTATTTT. Protein product: CASSALTDTQYF.

The V and J genes are TRBV6-5 and TRBJ1-1; 7 bases line up with TRBD1. CDR1 and CDR2 from the germline V gene are MNHEY and SVGAGI. J lost 3 bases, V lost 6 bases, and 10 bases had no gene match. The length of the CDR3 is 15 residues. CDR3 protein: CASSPDQGGDTEAFF. DNA for the CDR3: TGTGCCAGCAGCCCCGATCAAGGGGGCGACACTGAAGCTTTCTTT.

This rearrangement joins TRBV19 to TRBJ1-6; TRBD1 aligns across 7 bases. The CDR3 is made up of 14 amino acids. From germline, CDR1 is LNHDA and CDR2 SQIVND (reference sequence). Unmatched junction bases numbered 5, after V lost 5 bases and J lost 7 bases. The CDR3 protein is CASSPDRVNSPLHF. The CDR3 DNA reads TGTGCCAGTAGTCCCGACAGGGTCAATTCACCCCTCCACTTT.

V usage is TRBV29-1 and J usage is TRBJ1-2; 7 nucleotides align to TRBD1. V was clipped by 8 bases and J by 4 bases; unmatched bases: 7. There are 12 residues in the CDR3. Germline values: CDR1 SQVTM, CDR2 ANQGSEA. The CDR3, as DNA: TGCAGCACGGGACAGCCAAGCTATGGCTACACCTTC. Residues: CSTGQPSYGYTF.

This clone was detected a few times. CDR3 nucleotides: TGCGCCAGCAGACGTAACCCCAGGAACACTGAAGCTTTCTTT. Its translation is CASRRNPRNTEAFF. The chain couples TRBV4-1 to TRBJ1-1, with no clear D. CDR3 length: 14 amino acids. CDR1 MGHRA and CDR2 YSYEKL come from the germline V gene. Deletions cut 6 bases from V and 1 base from J, with 12 bases between.

The V gene is TRBV2, the J gene TRBJ1-4; 7 positions match TRBD1. CDR3 size: 14 residues. The ends lost 6 bases at V and 7 bases at J; junction bases unmatched: 8. Germline CDR1 SNHLY, CDR2 FYNNEI. The CDR3 sequence: CASRATGAIEKLFF. The DNA of the CDR3 is TGTGCCAGCAGGGCTACAGGGGCGATTGAAAAACTGTTTTTT.

The genes are TRBV5-1 and TRBJ2-7; possibly TRBD1 for D (6 bases). The CDR3 extends over 14 amino acids. Germline loops: CDR1 SGHRS, CDR2 YFSETQ. V dropped 4 bases and J dropped 2 bases, with 13 bases sitting between them. The CDR3 region is CASSKEGGTYEQYF. The CDR3 bases are TGCGCCAGCAGCAAGGAAGGGGGAACCTACGAGCAGTACTTC.

The rearrangement links TRBV7-2 to TRBJ1-2; a possible D gene is TRBD1 (6 bases). The CDR3 covers 14 residues. The V end lost 4 bases, the J end lost 13 bases, and 22 bases lay between the germline ends. CDR1 and CDR2 (germline): SGHTA, FQGNSA. Written as DNA, the CDR3 is TGTGCCAGCAGCTCCCCAGGGGTAGGGTACCCTAGCACCTTC. Its protein is CASSSPGVGYPSTF.

The chain uses TRBV29-1 and TRBJ1-2, with unresolved D. The CDR3 length is 14 residues. V was shortened by 1 base and J by 0 bases, with 9 bases between the two germline ends. Per germline, CDR1 SQVTM and CDR2 ANQGSEA. Written as DNA, the CDR3 is TGCAGCGTTGAAGGTGCTGGCTCTAACTATGGCTACACCTTC. It specifies CSVEGAGSNYGYTF.

This clone has just a few counts. V is TRBV4-3 and J is TRBJ2-1; no clear D. Germline CDR1 reads LGHNA; CDR2 reads YSLEER. Between the trimmed V and J ends, which lost 0 bases and 7 bases, there was a span of 19 bases. The CDR3 runs 17 residues. The CDR3 coding sequence is TGCGCCAGCAGCCAAGATCCGTCGGGTTCCCCTTGGAATGAGCAGTTCTTC. Its protein is CASSQDPSGSPWNEQFF.

The chain couples TRBV6-5 to TRBJ1-2, with 7 bases aligning to TRBD1. V was clipped by 6 bases and J by 6 bases; unmatched bases: 7. Germline loops: CDR1 MNHEY, CDR2 SVGAGI. The CDR3 consists of 13 residues. This CDR3 reads CASSYRGWDGYTF. CDR3 in DNA: TGTGCCAGCAGCTACAGGGGTTGGGATGGCTACACCTTC.

The chain combines TRBV7-3 with TRBJ1-1, with 11 positions matching TRBD1. The CDR3 is 15 amino acids. Trimming took 5 bases from V and 5 from J; bases not matched to a gene: 7. Germline V CDR1 and CDR2: SGHTA, FQGTGA. The CDR3 nucleotides read TGTGCCAGCAGCGATGCCGGGACAGGGGGGACTGAAGCTTTCTTT. It codes for CASSDAGTGGTEAFF.

The chain is built from TRBV7-9 and TRBJ1-5; D is unclear. This CDR3 has 15 amino acids. Trimming pared 3 bases from V and 3 bases from J, leaving 12 bases between. CDR1 is SEHNR and CDR2 is FQNEAQ in the germline V gene (reference sequence). The CDR3 DNA reads TGTGCCAGCAGCTTGCGGTACTCATACAATCAGCCCCAGCATTTT. It is translated as CASSLRYSYNQPQHF.

This sequence joins TRBV19 and TRBJ2-3, with TRBD1 identical over 11 bases. The J segment lost 3 bases and the V segment lost 8 bases, leaving 7 bases of the junction unmatched. The CDR3 runs to 15 residues. Looked up from germline, CDR1 is LNHDA and CDR2 is SQIVND (reference sequence). CDR3 region: CASGDRGAITDTQYF. Here the CDR3 DNA reads TGTGCCAGTGGGGACAGGGGGGCGATTACAGATACGCAGTATTTT.

The chain links TRBV4-2 to TRBJ1-2; possible D gene TRBD1, 5 bases. The germline V and J ends were trimmed by 3 bases and 5 bases, with 19 bases remaining between them. CDR1 LGHNA and CDR2 YNFKEQ come from the germline V gene. The CDR3 runs to 16 residues. CDR3 sequence (DNA): TGTGCCAGCAGCCACTCCACCGGGGGGGAGACTTATGGCTACACCTTC. As protein: CASSHSTGGETYGYTF.

This clone was detected only once. J is TRBJ1-2 and V is TRBV9; the D is unclear. Trimming took off 0 bases at V and 5 bases at J, with 8 bases between the two ends. Per germline, CDR1 SGDLS and CDR2 YYNGEE. The CDR3 sequence is 13 residues long. CDR3 nucleotide sequence: TGTGCCAGCAGCGTAGGGCTTTCGTATGGCTACACCTTC. It is translated as CASSVGLSYGYTF. Looking up the rest from reference TRBV9 and TRBJ1-2 gives the full variable domain: DSGVTQTPKHLITATGQRVTLRCSPRSGDLSVYWYQQSLDQGLQFLIQYYNGEERAKGNILERFSAQQFPDLHSELNLSSLELGDSALYFCASSVGLSYGYTFGSGTRLTVV.

J is TRBJ2-3 and V is TRBV7-2, with a weak D call TRBD2 (6 bases). The germline CDR1 and CDR2 sequences are SGHTA and FQGNSA. The CDR3 covers 17 residues. The ends were cut back, 5 bases at V and 0 bases at J, with 18 bases in the middle. The CDR3 bases are TGTGCCAGCAGCCCTAGACTAGTACCTGCTAGCACAGATACGCAGTATTTT. It translates to CASSPRLVPASTDTQYF.